One T cell receptor (beta chain) is described in this entry. Its matching antigen is unknown. This entry belongs to a study of cytomegalovirus exposure and HLA in healthy donors. The germline V gene has CDR1 SGHDN and CDR2 FVKESK. CDR3 length equals 12 residues. V dropped 0 bases and J dropped 8 bases, with 7 bases sitting between them. The PCR had 60 Vbeta and 13 Jbeta primers. This table comes from immunoSEQ multiplex PCR, and its TCRdb copy is limited to in-frame clones, with some not included. The table includes about 200,000 clones, roughly 12% detected once. Whole-study results and caveats: Analyses of presence/absence relied on an assumption of roughly uniform sequencing depth across donors.

The clonotype was recovered from a man between 45 and 60 years old in good health and CMV-seropositive. The sequenced material came from PBMCs. The V and J genes are TRBV14 and TRBJ1-2; D uncertain. The CDR3 DNA follows: TGTGCCAGCAGCCAAGAGAGGGTCGGCTACACCTTC. Protein: CASSQERVGYTF.